These 28 T cell receptor beta chains share one sample of origin, sequenced in a study of T cells in localized non-small cell lung cancer. Measured with immunoSEQ multiplex PCR; TCRdb has only the in-frame clones, and not every one. In the table there are under 100,000 clones, more than 70% of which are singletons. Sequencing was performed on peripheral blood, taken before any cancer treatment. These receptors were taken from a woman aged 35-75 years with stage I squamous cell lung carcinoma.

V gene TRBV7-2 combines with J gene TRBJ1-2; unclear D gene. Trimming took 2 bases from V and 2 from J, leaving 12 bases between them. The CDR3 spans 15 residues. Germline values: CDR1 SGHTA, CDR2 FQGNSA. The CDR3 reads CASSLNPFENYGYTF. The CDR3 DNA sequence: TGTGCCAGCAGCTTAAACCCGTTTGAGAACTATGGCTACACCTTC. Combining the CDR3 with reference TRBV7-2 and TRBJ1-2 gives the whole variable domain GAGVSQSPSNKVTEKGKDVELRCDPISGHTALYWYRQSLGQGLEFLIYFQGNSAPDKSGLPSDRFSAERTGGSVSTLTIQRTQQEDSAVYLCASSLNPFENYGYTFGSGTRLTVV.

The chain is built from TRBV2 and TRBJ1-1; tentatively, D is TRBD1 (5 bases). The V gene's germline CDR1 is SNHLY and CDR2 FYNNEI. Trimming removed 1 base at V and 8 bases at J, with 11 bases between. The CDR3 loop spans 13 amino acids. The CDR3 region has the DNA TGTGCCAGCAGTGAAGGGGGGGGGTCCGAAGCTTTCTTT. Amino acids: CASSEGGGSEAFF. Drawing the rest from reference TRBV2 and TRBJ1-1, the complete variable domain is EPEVTQTPSHQVTQMGQEVILRCVPISNHLYFYWYRQILGQKVEFLVSFYNNEISEKSEIFDDQFSVERPDGSNFTLKIRSTKLEDSAMYFCASSEGGGSEAFFGQGTRLTVV.

The chain links TRBV7-9 to TRBJ2-1; D call uncertain. Germline CDR1 and CDR2: SEHNR and FQNEAQ (reference sequence). This CDR3 has 12 amino acids. V dropped 1 base and J dropped 6 bases, with 4 bases sitting between them. The CDR3 nucleotides are TGTGCCAGCAGCTTAGTTTCCAATGAGCAGTTCTTC. This sequence encodes CASSLVSNEQFF.

This chain connects TRBV15 to TRBJ2-2; TRBD2 might be the D (6 bases). The length of the CDR3 is 15 residues. CDR1 is LNHNV, CDR2 YYDKDF, per germline (reference sequence). Trimming removed 5 bases from V and 0 bases from J, with 10 bases in between. The CDR3 coding sequence is TGTGCCACCAGCGAGACGGGGGCGAACACCGGGGAGCTGTTTTTT. It is translated as CATSETGANTGELFF.

V and J are TRBV2 and TRBJ1-2, with TRBD1 identical over 7 bases. The CDR3 spans 15 residues. Unmatched junction bases numbered 8, after V lost 3 bases and J lost 4 bases. CDR1 and CDR2 (germline): SNHLY, FYNNEI. The CDR3 here is CASSELQGPLYGYTF. The CDR3 DNA is TGTGCCAGCAGTGAGTTACAGGGGCCTCTCTATGGCTACACCTTC.

This clone was observed once. The J gene is TRBJ1-4, the V gene TRBV5-4, with D unclear. With 5 bases removed from V and 1 base from J, the gap between germline ends came to 9 bases. Germline-derived CDR1 and CDR2 are SGHNT and YYREEE (reference sequence). This CDR3 comprises 14 residues. This chain's CDR3 is CASSIVGTNEKLFF. The DNA of the CDR3 is TGTGCCAGCAGTATAGTGGGAACTAATGAAAAACTGTTTTTT.

The chain couples TRBV30 to TRBJ1-5; maybe TRBD1 (5 bases). V dropped 2 bases and J dropped 2 bases, with 10 bases sitting between them. This CDR3 is 14 amino acids long. Per germline, CDR1 GTSNPN and CDR2 SVGIG (reference sequence). CDR3 sequence (DNA): TGTGCCTGGAGTAAGGCGGGGGGCAATCAGCCCCAGCATTTT. This gives the protein CAWSKAGGNQPQHF. The full variable domain, rest sourced from reference TRBV30 and TRBJ1-5, is SQTIHQWPATLVQPVGSPLSLECTVEGTSNPNLYWYRQAAGRGLQLLFYSVGIGQISSEVPQNLSASRPQDRQFILSSKKLLLSDSGFYLCAWSKAGGNQPQHFGDGTRLSIL.

This clone is a singleton in its sample. The chain combines TRBV7-9 with TRBJ1-5; perhaps TRBD1 as D (5 bases). The CDR3 has 13 amino acids. Germline V gives CDR1 SEHNR, CDR2 FQNEAQ (reference sequence). The germline V and J ends were trimmed by 4 bases and 9 bases, with 13 bases remaining between them. The CDR3 sequence: CASSSDLRGPQHF. For the CDR3, the DNA is TGTGCCAGCAGCTCCGATCTAAGGGGGCCCCAGCATTTT.

The chain employs TRBV18 and TRBJ2-7; D remains unclear. Germline-derived CDR1 and CDR2 are KGHSH and LQKENI. The V and J ends lost 4 bases and 3 bases respectively, with 4 bases between them. The CDR3 contains 11 residues. CDR3 region: CASSQNYEQYF. The CDR3 region has the DNA TGTGCCAGCTCACAGAACTACGAGCAGTACTTC.

This sequence joins TRBV19 and TRBJ1-2, with 9 nucleotides matching TRBD1. CDR1 is LNHDA, CDR2 SQIVND, per germline (reference sequence). The CDR3 contains 13 residues. The junction had 5 bases not matched to a gene; V was cut back by 6 bases and J by 6 bases. The CDR3 nucleotides are TGTGCCAGTAGGAGGGACAGGGCGGATGGCTACACCTTC. Translating it yields CASRRDRADGYTF.

The V and J genes are TRBV5-6 and TRBJ1-1; tentatively, D is TRBD1 (5 bases). CDR1 and CDR2 (germline): SGHDT, YYEEEE. V was trimmed by 5 bases and J by 4 bases, leaving 12 bases between them. This CDR3 is 13 amino acids long. DNA for the CDR3: TGTGCCAGCAGTTTCGCCGGGGGCACTGAAGCTTTCTTT. Amino acids: CASSFAGGTEAFF. The entire variable domain, with the rest obtained from reference TRBV5-6 and TRBJ1-1, is as follows: DAGVTQSPTHLIKTRGQQVTLRCSPKSGHDTVSWYQQALGQGPQFIFQYYEEEERQRGNFPDRFSGHQFPNYSSELNVNALLLGDSALYLCASSFAGGTEAFFGQGTRLTVV.

The J gene is TRBJ2-3, the V gene TRBV6-5; the D gene is possibly TRBD2 (6 bases). Germline-derived CDR1 and CDR2 are MNHEY and SVGAGI. The CDR3 spans 15 residues. Trimming left V 0 bases short and J 4 bases short, with 11 bases between. CDR3 DNA: TGTGCCAGCAGTTACTCGACTAGGAGGGCAGATACGCAGTATTTT. Protein sequence: CASSYSTRRADTQYF.

The CDR3 DNA reads TGTGCCATCAGTGATAGGGGACACACTGAAGCTTTCTTT. Translating gives CAISDRGHTEAFF. V gene TRBV10-3 combines with J gene TRBJ1-1; a possible D gene is TRBD1 (5 bases). Germline lookup yields CDR1 ENHRY and CDR2 SYGVKD. The V and J ends lost 3 bases and 3 bases respectively, with 8 bases between them. This CDR3 comprises 13 residues.

The rearrangement links TRBV18 to TRBJ1-2; TRBD1 matches at 7 bases. CDR3 length: 12 residues. CDR1 KGHSH and CDR2 LQKENI come from the germline V gene. V shed 4 bases and J 4 bases; nucleotides not matched to a gene: 0. DNA for the CDR3: TGTGCCAGCTCACGGGACAGCTATGGCTACACCTTC. Translation: CASSRDSYGYTF. Looking up the rest from reference TRBV18 and TRBJ1-2 gives the full variable domain: NAGVMQNPRHLVRRRGQEARLRCSPMKGHSHVYWYRQLPEEGLKFMVYLQKENIIDESGMPKERFSAEFPKEGPSILRIQQVVRGDSAAYFCASSRDSYGYTFGSGTRLTVV.

The V call is TRBV7-9, the J call TRBJ1-6, with D hard to call. V lost 1 base and J 8 bases, leaving 12 bases between the germline ends. Germline V gene data show CDR1 as SEHNR and CDR2 as FQNEAQ (reference sequence). This CDR3 is built from 15 residues. The DNA for the CDR3 is TGTGCCAGCAGCTTAGTCCGGGGTAATTATTCACCCCTCCACTTT. Amino acid sequence: CASSLVRGNYSPLHF.

This clone was counted a single time. V and J are TRBV9 and TRBJ1-6; D is perhaps TRBD1 (5 bases). CDR1 is SGDLS and CDR2 is YYNGEE in the germline V gene. With 3 bases removed from V and 6 bases from J, the gap between germline ends came to 13 bases. The CDR3 has 15 residues. This CDR3 reads CASSGPDTSNSPLHF. CDR3 sequence (DNA): TGTGCCAGCAGCGGACCGGACACCAGTAATTCACCCCTCCACTTT.

V usage is TRBV4-1 and J usage is TRBJ1-2, with 7 positions matching TRBD1. J lost 4 bases, V lost 2 bases, and 7 bases had no gene match. This CDR3 region has 15 residues. Germline loops: CDR1 MGHRA, CDR2 YSYEKL. The DNA for the CDR3 is TGCGCCAGCAGCCAATTTCGGGAGGGGGCCTATGGCTACACCTTC. Protein: CASSQFREGAYGYTF.

The count of this clone is one. V gene TRBV30 combines with J gene TRBJ1-4; TRBD1 is a possible D gene (5 bases). CDR3 length equals 11 residues. Trimming removed 5 bases from V and 8 bases from J, with 9 bases in between. CDR1 and CDR2 (germline): GTSNPN, SVGIG (reference sequence). CDR3 bases: TGTGCCTGGGCTAGACAGGAAAAACTGTTTTTT. Protein product: CAWARQEKLFF.

The gene calls are TRBV5-1 and TRBJ2-1; 10 bases line up with TRBD1. The CDR3 covers 15 residues. Germline-derived CDR1 and CDR2 are SGHRS and YFSETQ. Trimming at V came to 5 bases and at J to 5 bases, leaving 7 bases not matched to a gene. CDR3 sequence reads: CASRRQGATHNEQFF. The CDR3 coding sequence is TGCGCCAGCAGAAGACAGGGGGCGACTCACAATGAGCAGTTCTTC.

This rearrangement joins TRBV6-6 to TRBJ2-3; 8 nucleotides align to TRBD2. With 8 bases clipped from V and 7 bases from J, the junction kept 5 bases outside the gene matches. Germline loops: CDR1 MNHNY, CDR2 SVGAGI (reference sequence). The CDR3 extends over 12 amino acids. CDR3 residues: CASGVAGNTQYF. The DNA for the CDR3 is TGTGCCAGCGGGGTAGCGGGGAATACGCAGTATTTT.

The V call is TRBV7-9, the J call TRBJ1-2; D is undetermined. Trimming pared 1 base from V and 4 bases from J, leaving 4 bases between. Per the germline V gene, CDR1 is SEHNR and CDR2 is FQNEAQ (reference sequence). The CDR3 runs 12 residues. The CDR3 sequence is CASSLDTYGYTF. CDR3 DNA sequence: TGTGCCAGCAGCTTAGACACCTATGGCTACACCTTC.

J is TRBJ1-4 and V is TRBV7-2; 7 nucleotides align to TRBD1. The junction had 8 bases not matched to a gene; V was cut back by 5 bases and J by 11 bases. Germline V lookup: CDR1 SGHTA, CDR2 FQGNSA. The CDR3 totals 13 residues. CDR3 nucleotides: TGTGCCAGCAGCCTAAACAGGGGAGCGAAACTGTTTTTT. This gives the protein CASSLNRGAKLFF. The full variable domain, in which reference TRBV7-2 and TRBJ1-4 provide the parts outside the CDR3, is GAGVSQSPSNKVTEKGKDVELRCDPISGHTALYWYRQSLGQGLEFLIYFQGNSAPDKSGLPSDRFSAERTGGSVSTLTIQRTQQEDSAVYLCASSLNRGAKLFFGSGTQLSVL.

The chain uses TRBV6-1 and TRBJ1-5; the match to TRBD1 covers 8 bases. V trimming: 6 bases; J trimming: 4 bases; junction bases outside the gene matches: 8. The CDR3 loop spans 15 amino acids. CDR1 and CDR2 (germline): MNHNS, SASEGT. The chain's CDR3 is CASSAMTGVNQPQHF. In nucleotides, the CDR3 is TGTGCCAGCAGCGCCATGACAGGGGTAAATCAGCCCCAGCATTTT.

This clone was counted once. The chain joins TRBV5-6 to TRBJ1-2, with 8 bases lining up with TRBD1. V shed 6 bases, J shed 2 bases, and the junction held 6 bases outside the gene matches. The germline CDR1 and CDR2 sequences are SGHDT and YYEEEE. The CDR3 runs to 14 residues. The CDR3 here is CASNHRGTNYGYTF. The CDR3 DNA is TGTGCCAGCAACCACAGGGGGACCAACTATGGCTACACCTTC.

This chain joins TRBV6-5 and TRBJ2-7; the match to TRBD1 covers 7 bases. The CDR3 extends over 15 amino acids. The V segment lost 3 bases and the J segment 3 bases; nucleotides outside the gene matches: 8. Looked up from germline, CDR1 is MNHEY and CDR2 is SVGAGI. The CDR3 protein is CASSYPGTAYYEQYF. CDR3 DNA: TGTGCCAGCAGTTATCCCGGGACAGCATACTACGAGCAGTACTTC.

The V and J genes are TRBV19 and TRBJ1-5; D may be TRBD1 (5 bases). Germline loops: CDR1 LNHDA, CDR2 SQIVND (reference sequence). The CDR3 extends over 17 amino acids. V gave up 3 bases and J gave up 1 base, with 16 bases separating them. The CDR3 is CASSIRARDRSNQPQHF. The CDR3 region has the DNA TGTGCCAGTAGTATCAGGGCAAGGGATAGGAGCAATCAGCCCCAGCATTTT.

The genes are TRBV27 and TRBJ1-2; D unclear. Germline V gene lookup returns CDR1 MNHEY and CDR2 SMNVEV (reference sequence). The length of the CDR3 is 14 residues. Trimming removed 2 bases at V and 1 base at J, with 8 bases between. CDR3 region: CASSLGAGNYGYTF. The CDR3 DNA sequence: TGTGCCAGCAGTTTAGGAGCCGGTAACTATGGCTACACCTTC.

CDR3 amino acids: CASRTTGISGANVLTF. DNA of the CDR3: TGCGCCAGCAGAACGACAGGGATCTCTGGGGCCAACGTCCTGACTTTC. The rearrangement links TRBV5-1 to TRBJ2-6; TRBD1 aligns across 7 bases. Germline values: CDR1 SGHRS, CDR2 YFSETQ. V gave up 5 bases and J gave up 0 bases; unmatched junction bases: 5. The CDR3 spans 16 residues.